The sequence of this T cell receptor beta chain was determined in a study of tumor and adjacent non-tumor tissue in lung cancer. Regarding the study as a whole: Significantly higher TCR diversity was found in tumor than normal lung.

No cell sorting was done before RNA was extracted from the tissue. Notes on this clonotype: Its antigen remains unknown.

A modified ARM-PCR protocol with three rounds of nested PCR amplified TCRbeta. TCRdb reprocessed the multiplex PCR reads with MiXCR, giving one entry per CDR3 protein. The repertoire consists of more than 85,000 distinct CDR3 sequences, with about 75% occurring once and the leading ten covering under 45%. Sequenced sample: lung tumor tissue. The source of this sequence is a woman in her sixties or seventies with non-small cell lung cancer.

CDR3 sequence reads: CANTMTKPYNSPLHF. DNA of the CDR3: TGTGCCAACACTATGACGAAGCCCTATAATTCACCCCTCCACTTT. This rearrangement joins TRBV6-5 to TRBJ1-6; D call uncertain. The CDR3 covers 15 residues. The ends were cut back, 10 bases at V and 2 bases at J, with 15 bases in the middle. Germline CDR1 MNHEY, CDR2 SVGAGI.